This record covers a single T cell receptor (beta chain). Per the germline V gene, CDR1 is SEHNR and CDR2 is FQNEAQ (reference sequence). The V end lost 4 bases, the J end lost 0 bases, and 6 bases lay between the germline ends. The length of the CDR3 is 14 residues. In terms of age and location, participants ranged from about 18 to 95 years and lived in approximately 24 US areas. It was within 2 weeks before study entry that exposed participants met a COVID-19 case. These data come from a study of blood T cell repertoires in COVID-19. Using immunoSEQ multiplex PCR, the repertoire was profiled, and TCRdb retains in-frame clones only, with some absent. The sample has fewer than 350,000 clones; about 91% are singletons.

This clonotype was obtained from a man aged 35-49 years who had been exposed to COVID-19. The sequenced sample consisted of PBMCs or T cells enriched from blood (not recorded which). The rearrangement links TRBV7-9 to TRBJ1-4; D is unresolved. This CDR3 reads CASSSSATNEKLFF. In nucleotides, the CDR3 is TGTGCCAGCAGCTCCTCCGCAACTAATGAAAAACTGTTTTTT.